This T cell receptor (beta chain) is from a study of Graves' ophthalmopathy and Graves' hyperthyroidism. Excluded were patients with other autoimmune diseases, uncontrolled infections, pregnancy or lactation. In this sample, this clonotype turned up many times. Its target is unknown. Findings of the study overall: Cross-validated, the 13-signature model showed 87.88%/81.08% sensitivity/specificity, and 80%/75% in the test set. Blood samples also showed most expanded thyroid clonotypes exceeding 0.001 frequency. This model predicted ophthalmopathy progression (sensitivity around 71%, specificity 72.22%).

RNA transcripts were the source from which TCR beta CDR3 regions were amplified. Second-round multiplex PCR followed a first-round RT-PCR using HTBI primers. Each CDR3 protein gets one entry after TCRdb re-called the multiplex PCR reads with MiXCR. The sample carries about 160,000 distinct CDR3 sequences, approximately 40% recorded once. Trimming at V came to 6 bases and at J to 1 base, leaving 8 bases not matched to a gene. Per germline, CDR1 DFQATT and CDR2 SNEGSKA (reference sequence). The CDR3 spans 17 residues. V is TRBV20-1 and J is TRBJ2-5; 16 positions match TRBD2. The receptor was derived from a woman in her 40s with Graves' ophthalmopathy. The sample taken for sequencing was peripheral blood. The CDR3 spells CSADAGTSGGAQETQYF. CDR3 nucleotide sequence: TGCAGTGCCGACGCCGGGACTAGCGGGGGGGCCCAAGAGACCCAGTACTTC.